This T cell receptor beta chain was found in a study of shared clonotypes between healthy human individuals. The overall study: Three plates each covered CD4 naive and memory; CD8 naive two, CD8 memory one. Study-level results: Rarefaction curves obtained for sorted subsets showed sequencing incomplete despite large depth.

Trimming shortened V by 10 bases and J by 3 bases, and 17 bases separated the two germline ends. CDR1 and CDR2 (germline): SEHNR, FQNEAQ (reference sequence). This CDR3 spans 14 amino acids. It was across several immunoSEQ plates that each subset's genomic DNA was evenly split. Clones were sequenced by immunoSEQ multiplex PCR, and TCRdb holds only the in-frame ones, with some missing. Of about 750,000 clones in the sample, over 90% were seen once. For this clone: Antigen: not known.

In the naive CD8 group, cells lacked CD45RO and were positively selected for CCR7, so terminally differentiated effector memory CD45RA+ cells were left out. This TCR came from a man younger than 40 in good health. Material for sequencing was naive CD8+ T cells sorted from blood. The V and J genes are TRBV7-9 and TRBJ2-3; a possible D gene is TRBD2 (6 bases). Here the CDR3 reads CAISPGAVTDTQYF. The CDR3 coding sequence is TGTGCCATCTCTCCGGGAGCCGTTACAGATACGCAGTATTTT.